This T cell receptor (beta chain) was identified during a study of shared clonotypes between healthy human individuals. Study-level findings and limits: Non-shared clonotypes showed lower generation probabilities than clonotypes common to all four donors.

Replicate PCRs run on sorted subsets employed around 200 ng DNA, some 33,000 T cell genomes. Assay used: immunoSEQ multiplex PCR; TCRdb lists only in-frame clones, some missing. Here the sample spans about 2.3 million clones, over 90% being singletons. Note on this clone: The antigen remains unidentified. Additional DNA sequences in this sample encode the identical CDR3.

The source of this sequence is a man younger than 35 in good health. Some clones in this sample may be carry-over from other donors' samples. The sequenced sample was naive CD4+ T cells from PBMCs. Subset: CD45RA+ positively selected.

The CDR3, as DNA: TGTGCCAGCAGTATTCGACAGACTGCTGGGGCCAACGTCCTGACTTTC. It codes for CASSIRQTAGANVLTF. The chain carries TRBV25-1 and TRBJ2-6, with a weak D call TRBD1 (5 bases). V was shortened by 5 bases and J by 2 bases, with 13 bases between the two germline ends. Germline CDR1 and CDR2: MGHDK and SYGVNS. This CDR3 contains 16 residues.